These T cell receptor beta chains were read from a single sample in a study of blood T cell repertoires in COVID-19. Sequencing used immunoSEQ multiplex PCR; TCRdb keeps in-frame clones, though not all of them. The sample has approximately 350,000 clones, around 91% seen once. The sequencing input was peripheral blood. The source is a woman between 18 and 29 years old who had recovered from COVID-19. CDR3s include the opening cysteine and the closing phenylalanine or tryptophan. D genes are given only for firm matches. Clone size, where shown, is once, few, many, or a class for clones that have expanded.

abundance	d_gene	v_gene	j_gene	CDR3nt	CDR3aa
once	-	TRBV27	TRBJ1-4	TGTGCCAGCAGCCTCCCTTGGCGGCGATCGAATGAAAAACTGTTTTTT	CASSLPWRRSNEKLFF
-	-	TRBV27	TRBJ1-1	TGTGCCAGCAGTTTCCCGGGGGACACTGAAGCTTTCTTT	CASSFPGDTEAFF
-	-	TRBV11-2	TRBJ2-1	TGTGCCAGCGGCAGGGGCTACAATGAGCAGTTCTTC	CASGRGYNEQFF
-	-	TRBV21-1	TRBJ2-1	TGTGCCTGCAGCGAACGGGACAGGGGTTCTTCAGTCCCCTACAATGAGCAGTTCTTC	CACSERDRGSSVPYNEQFF
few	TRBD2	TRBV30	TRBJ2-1	TGTGCCTGGGGTCGGACTAGCGGGACCTCCTACAATGAGCAGTTCTTC	CAWGRTSGTSYNEQFF
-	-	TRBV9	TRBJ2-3	TGTGCCAGCAGCTCTCGAGGCACAGATACGCAGTATTTT	CASSSRGTDTQYF
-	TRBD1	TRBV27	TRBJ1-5	TGTGCCAGCAGTAAGACAGGGGGCAGCCAGCCCCAGCATTTT	CASSKTGGSQPQHF
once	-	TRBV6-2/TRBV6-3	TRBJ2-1	TGTGCCAGCAGTTACCTCAGTGGGTCTTTCGCGCTACTACGTGAGCAGTTCTTC	CASSYLSGSFALLREQFF
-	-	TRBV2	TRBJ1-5	TGTGCCAGCAGGGGACAAGCCAATCAGCCCCAGCATTTT	CASRGQANQPQHF
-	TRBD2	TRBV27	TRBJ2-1	TGTGCCAGCAGTTTGGGGGCGGCCGGGAGGGAGGGTTCCTACAATGAGCAGTTCTTC	CASSLGAAGREGSYNEQFF
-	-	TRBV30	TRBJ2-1	TGTGCCTGGGCTCTAGTATCCCCCATCAATGAGCAGTTCTTC	CAWALVSPINEQFF
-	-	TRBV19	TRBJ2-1	TGTGCCAGTAGTATAGAGGGGGGAGCGTACAATGAGCAGTTCTTC	CASSIEGGAYNEQFF
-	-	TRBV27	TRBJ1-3	TGTGCCAGCAGTTTTACAGGGTCTGGAAACACCATATATTTT	CASSFTGSGNTIYF
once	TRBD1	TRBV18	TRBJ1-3	TGTGCCACCTCGGGACAGGATGGAAACACCATATATTTT	CATSGQDGNTIYF
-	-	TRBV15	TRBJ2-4	TGTGCCACCAGCCCGGCAGGGACTTTACTATTTCAGTACTTC	CATSPAGTLLFQYF
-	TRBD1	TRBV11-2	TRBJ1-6	TGTGCCAGCAGCCCCAACAGGGGCGCCTATAATTCACCCCTCCACTTT	CASSPNRGAYNSPLHF
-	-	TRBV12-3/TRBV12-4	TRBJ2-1	TGTGCCAGCAGTTTAGCACAGTTCAATGAGCAGTTCTTC	CASSLAQFNEQFF
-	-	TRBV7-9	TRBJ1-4	TGTGCCAGCAGCTTAGGAAACAGCCTCTTAAAGGAAAAACTGTTTTTT	CASSLGNSLLKEKLFF
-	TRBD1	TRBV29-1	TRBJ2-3	TGCAGCGCCGGCCGGACAGGACGCACAGATACGCAGTATTTT	CSAGRTGRTDTQYF
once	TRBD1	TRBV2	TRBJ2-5	TGTGCCAGCAGTCAGGGACAGACGTACCAAGAGACCCAGTACTTC	CASSQGQTYQETQYF
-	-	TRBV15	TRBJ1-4	TGTGCCACCAGCCAACGAAGGGGTAATGAAAAACTGTTTTTT	CATSQRRGNEKLFF
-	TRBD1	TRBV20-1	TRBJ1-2	TGCAGTGCAGACAGGGCAAACGGCTACACCTTC	CSADRANGYTF
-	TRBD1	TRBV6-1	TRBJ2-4	TGTGCCAGCAGTGAAGGTACGAGGGACAGGGGCCCCCCCATTCAGTACTTC	CASSEGTRDRGPPIQYF
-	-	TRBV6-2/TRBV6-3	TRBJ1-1	TGTGCCAGCAGTTACGGGACATATTATGAAGCTTTCTTT	CASSYGTYYEAFF
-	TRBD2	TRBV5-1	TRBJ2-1	TGCGCCAGCAGCTTAGGGACTAGCGGGAGGAATGAGCAGTTCTTC	CASSLGTSGRNEQFF
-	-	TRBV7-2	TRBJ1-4	TGTGCCAGCAGGGCATCCGGGACAACAAAAAAACTGTTTTTT	CASRASGTTKKLFF
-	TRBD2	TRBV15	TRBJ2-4	TGTGCCACCAGCAGAGATAAGACCAGCGGGAGGGCTCACCGTGGAAACATTCAGTACTTC	CATSRDKTSGRAHRGNIQYF
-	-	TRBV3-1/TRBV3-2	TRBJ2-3	TGTGCCAGCAGCTCCGGCCCAGGAGCGGACCGGGGGGATACGCAGTATTTT	CASSSGPGADRGDTQYF
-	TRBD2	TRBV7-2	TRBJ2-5	TGTGCCAGCAGCCCTCGGACTAGCGGGGGCCAAGAGACCCAGTACTTC	CASSPRTSGGQETQYF
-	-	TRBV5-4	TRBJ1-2	TGTGCCAGCACCTTTTCGGGAGGAGGCTACACCTTC	CASTFSGGGYTF
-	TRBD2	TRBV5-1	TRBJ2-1	TGCGCCAGCAGCTTAGGACTAGCAGACGACAATGAGCAGTTCTTC	CASSLGLADDNEQFF
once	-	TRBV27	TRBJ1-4	TGTGCCAGCAGTCCCCTGGGGGCATTAGGAGAAAAACTGTTTTTT	CASSPLGALGEKLFF
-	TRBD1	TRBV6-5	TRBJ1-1	TGTGCCAGCAGTTACTCCGGGACAGGGTACACTGAAGCTTTCTTT	CASSYSGTGYTEAFF
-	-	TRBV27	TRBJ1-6	TGTGCCAGCAGAATCTTCTCCGGGACTAGCAATAATTCACCCCTCCACTTT	CASRIFSGTSNNSPLHF
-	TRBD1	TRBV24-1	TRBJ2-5	TGTGCCACCAGTGATCCCGGGACAGGGGAAGAGACCCAGTACTTC	CATSDPGTGEETQYF
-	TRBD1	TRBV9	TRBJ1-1	TGTGCCAGCAGCGCCCAACCTAGGGGGCAGGGCACTGAAGCTTTCTTT	CASSAQPRGQGTEAFF
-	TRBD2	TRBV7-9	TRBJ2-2	TGTGCCAGCAGCTTAGCGACCCGGACTAGCCGGGAGGCCGGGGAGCTGTTTTTT	CASSLATRTSREAGELFF
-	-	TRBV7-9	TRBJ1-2	TGTGCCAGCAGCTCCATCCTTGGCAGGGCCCAGGAGAACTATGGCTACACCTTC	CASSSILGRAQENYGYTF
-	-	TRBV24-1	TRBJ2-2	TGTGCCACCAGTGATCTGGGCGGGATCGCCGGGGAGCTGTTTTTT	CATSDLGGIAGELFF
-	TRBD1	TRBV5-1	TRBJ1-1	TGCGCCAGCAGCTTGGTCCTTGGTAGGACAGGACTACGGAACACTGAAGCTTTCTTT	CASSLVLGRTGLRNTEAFF
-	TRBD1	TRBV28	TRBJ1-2	TGTGCCAGCAGCCTTACAGGGGGCTATGGCTACACCTTC	CASSLTGGYGYTF
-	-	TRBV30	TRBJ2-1	TGTGCCTGGAGTGTAGTGACTACATACAATGAGCAGTTCTTC	CAWSVVTTYNEQFF
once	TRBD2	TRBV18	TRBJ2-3	TGTGCCAGCTCACCACCGACTAGCGACACTAGCACAGATACGCAGTATTTT	CASSPPTSDTSTDTQYF
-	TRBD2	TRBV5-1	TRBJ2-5	TGCGCCAGCAGCTTCGGGACTAGCGGGGTTCAAGAGACCCAGTACTTC	CASSFGTSGVQETQYF
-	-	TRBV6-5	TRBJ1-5	TGTGCCAGCAGGGGGACTAATAGCAATCAGCCCCAGCATTTT	CASRGTNSNQPQHF
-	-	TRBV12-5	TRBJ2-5	TGTGCTAGTGGGTATGGGCAGGCCCAGTACTTC	CASGYGQAQYF
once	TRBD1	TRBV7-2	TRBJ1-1	TGTGCCAGCAGCCTCTGGACAGGGCCGAACACTGAAGCTTTCTTT	CASSLWTGPNTEAFF
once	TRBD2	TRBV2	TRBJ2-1	TGTGCCAGCAGACGACTAGCGGGGGGGACTGAGCAGTTCTTC	CASRRLAGGTEQFF
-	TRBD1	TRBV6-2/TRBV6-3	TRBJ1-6	TGTGCCAGCAGCCCCAACGGACAGGGCTCCTCACCCCTCCACTTT	CASSPNGQGSSPLHF